This TCR beta chain was captured by sequencing in a study of Ad26.COV2.S vaccination and SARS-CoV-2 variants. TCRdb's copy holds only in-frame clones and misses some; the assay was immunoSEQ multiplex PCR. The data show around 450,000 clones, 90% seen once. Treatment denoted: roughly 18 received Ad26.COV2.S at low or high dose, single or two shots; roughly five received placebo; per-sample allocation not given. It was on day 63 after the first vaccine or placebo injection that samples were taken. Wuhan-strain SARS-CoV-2 spike was expressed by the Ad26 vector that made up the vaccine. This CDR3 is 16 amino acids long. Trimming stripped 1 base from V and 2 bases from J, with 14 bases between. CDR1 and CDR2 from the germline V gene are LGHDT and YNNKEL (reference sequence).

The chain combines TRBV3-1 (or the pseudogene TRBV3-2) with TRBJ2-5; D ambiguous. This TCR derives from a person between 18 and 65 years old who received the Ad26.COV2.S COVID-19 vaccine or a placebo. This specimen was peripheral blood, taken in a trial of Ad26.COV2.S vaccine versus placebo. In nucleotides, the CDR3 is TGTGCCAGCAGCCAAGTGCTTGAAGGTGGGCAAGAGACCCAGTACTTC. Translation: CASSQVLEGGQETQYF.